The clone carrying this T cell receptor (beta chain) has a handful of counts. As originally analysed: Reference gene primer amplification in the assay estimated nucleated cell counts. Generated by immunoSEQ multiplex PCR, the TCRdb table keeps only in-frame clones and is missing some. The DNA gave D and trimming, while V, J and clone size come from that table. Of about 190,000 clones in the sample, 75% to 90% were seen once. The CDR3 totals 13 residues. Trimming removed 5 bases from V and 7 bases from J, with 14 bases in between. The germline CDR1 and CDR2 sequences are SGHTA and FQGNSA. The sample is drawn from a study of blood T cell repertoires in COVID-19. Study-wide background: The samples span acute and convalescent COVID-19 from the United States, Italy and Spain. T cells, B-cell-depleted T cells, or PBMCs supplied cDNA or gDNA.

This rearrangement joins TRBV7-2 to TRBJ1-2; D gene unclear. This receptor was obtained from a woman aged 35 to 49 with acute or convalescent COVID-19. The material sequenced was peripheral blood. This CDR3 reads CASSVRAAGGYTF. The CDR3 DNA reads as TGTGCCAGCAGCGTACGGGCGGCGGGTGGCTACACCTTC.